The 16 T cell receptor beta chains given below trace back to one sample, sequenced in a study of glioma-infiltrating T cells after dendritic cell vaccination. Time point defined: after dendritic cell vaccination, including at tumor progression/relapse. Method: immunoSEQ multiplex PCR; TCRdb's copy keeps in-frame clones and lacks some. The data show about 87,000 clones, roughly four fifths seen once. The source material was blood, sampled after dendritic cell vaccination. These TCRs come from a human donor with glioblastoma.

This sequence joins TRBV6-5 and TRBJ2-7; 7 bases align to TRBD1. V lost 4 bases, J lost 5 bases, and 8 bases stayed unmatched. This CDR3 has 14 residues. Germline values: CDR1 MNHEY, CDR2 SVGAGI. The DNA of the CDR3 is TGTGCCAGCAGTTCCTCAGGGGGATTCGACGAGCAGTACTTC. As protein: CASSSSGGFDEQYF.

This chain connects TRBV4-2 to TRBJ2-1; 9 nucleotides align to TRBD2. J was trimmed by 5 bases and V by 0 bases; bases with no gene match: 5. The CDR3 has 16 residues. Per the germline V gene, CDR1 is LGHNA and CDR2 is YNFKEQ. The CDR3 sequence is CASSQEDSGGNNEQFF. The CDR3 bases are TGTGCCAGCAGCCAAGAAGATAGCGGGGGTAACAATGAGCAGTTCTTC.

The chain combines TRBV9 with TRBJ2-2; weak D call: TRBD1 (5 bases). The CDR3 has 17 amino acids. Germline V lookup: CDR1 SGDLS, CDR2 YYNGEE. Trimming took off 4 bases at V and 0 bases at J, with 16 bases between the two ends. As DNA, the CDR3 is TGTGCCAGCAGCCGTGACAGCGAAAGACCGAACACCGGGGAGCTGTTTTTT. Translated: CASSRDSERPNTGELFF.

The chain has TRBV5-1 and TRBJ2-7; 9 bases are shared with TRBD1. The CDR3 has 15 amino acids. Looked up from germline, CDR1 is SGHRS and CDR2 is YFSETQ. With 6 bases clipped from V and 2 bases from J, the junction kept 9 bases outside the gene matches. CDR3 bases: TGCGCCAGCACCTCCGGACAGGGGAGTCCCTACGAGCAGTACTTC. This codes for CASTSGQGSPYEQYF.

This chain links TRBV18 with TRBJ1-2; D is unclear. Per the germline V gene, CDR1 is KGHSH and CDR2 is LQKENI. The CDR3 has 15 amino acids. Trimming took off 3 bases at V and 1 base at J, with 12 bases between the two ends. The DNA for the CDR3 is TGTGCCAGCTCACCTATGAGGAACCATAACTATGGCTACACCTTC. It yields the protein CASSPMRNHNYGYTF.

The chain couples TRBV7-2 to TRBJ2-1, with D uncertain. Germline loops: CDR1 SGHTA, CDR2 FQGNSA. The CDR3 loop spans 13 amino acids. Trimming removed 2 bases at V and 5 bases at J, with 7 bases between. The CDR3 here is CASSLTRDNEQFF. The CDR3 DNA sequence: TGTGCCAGCAGCTTAACGCGCGACAATGAGCAGTTCTTC.

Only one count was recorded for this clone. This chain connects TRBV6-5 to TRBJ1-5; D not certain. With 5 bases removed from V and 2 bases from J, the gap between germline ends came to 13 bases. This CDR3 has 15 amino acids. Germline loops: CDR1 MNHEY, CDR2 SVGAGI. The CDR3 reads CASSRSGRGNQPQHF. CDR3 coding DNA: TGTGCCAGCAGTCGATCAGGAAGAGGCAATCAGCCCCAGCATTTT.

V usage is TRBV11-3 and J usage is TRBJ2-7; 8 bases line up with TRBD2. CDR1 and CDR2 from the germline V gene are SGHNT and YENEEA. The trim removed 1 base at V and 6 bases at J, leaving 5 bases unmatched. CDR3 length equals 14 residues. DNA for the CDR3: TGTGCCAGCAGCTTAGGCGGGGGGAACGGCGAGCAGTACTTC. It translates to CASSLGGGNGEQYF.

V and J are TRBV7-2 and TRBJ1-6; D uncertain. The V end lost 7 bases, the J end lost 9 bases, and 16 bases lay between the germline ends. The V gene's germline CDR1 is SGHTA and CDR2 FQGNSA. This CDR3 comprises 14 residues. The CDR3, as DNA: TGTGCCAGCATTGTAGAAAGTAGCGGTTCACCCCTCCACTTT. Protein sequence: CASIVESSGSPLHF. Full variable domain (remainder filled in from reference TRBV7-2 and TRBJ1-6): GAGVSQSPSNKVTEKGKDVELRCDPISGHTALYWYRQSLGQGLEFLIYFQGNSAPDKSGLPSDRFSAERTGGSVSTLTIQRTQQEDSAVYLCASIVESSGSPLHFGNGTRLTVT.

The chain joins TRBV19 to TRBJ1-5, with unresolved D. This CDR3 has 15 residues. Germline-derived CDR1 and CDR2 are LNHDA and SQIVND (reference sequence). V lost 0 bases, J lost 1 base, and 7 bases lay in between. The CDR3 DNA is TGTGCCAGTAGTATAGACGGAGAGAGCAATCAGCCCCAGCATTTT. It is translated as CASSIDGESNQPQHF.

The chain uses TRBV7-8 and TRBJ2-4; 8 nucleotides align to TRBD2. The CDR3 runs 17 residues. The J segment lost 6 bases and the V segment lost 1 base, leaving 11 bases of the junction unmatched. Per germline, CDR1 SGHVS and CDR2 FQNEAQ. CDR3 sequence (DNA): TGTGCCAGCAGCTTAGAGGTCGGGGGGGGTGGGTCAAACATTCAGTACTTC. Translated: CASSLEVGGGGSNIQYF.

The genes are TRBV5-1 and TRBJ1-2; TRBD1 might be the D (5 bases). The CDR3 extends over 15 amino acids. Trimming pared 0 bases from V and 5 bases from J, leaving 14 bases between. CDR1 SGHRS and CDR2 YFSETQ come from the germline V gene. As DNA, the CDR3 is TGCGCCAGCAGCTTGGATATCGGGGGGATATATGGCTACACCTTC. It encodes CASSLDIGGIYGYTF.

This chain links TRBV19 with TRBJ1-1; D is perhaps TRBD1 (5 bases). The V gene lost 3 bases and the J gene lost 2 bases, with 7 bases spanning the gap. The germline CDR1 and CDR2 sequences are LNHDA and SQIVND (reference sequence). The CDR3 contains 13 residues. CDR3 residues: CASSIDSNTEAFF. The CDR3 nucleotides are TGTGCCAGTAGTATTGACAGTAACACTGAAGCTTTCTTT.

This chain's CDR3 is CASRLQGRGDEQYF. CDR3 DNA sequence: TGTGCCAGCAGGCTACAGGGACGTGGAGACGAGCAGTACTTC. This chain connects TRBV7-3 to TRBJ2-7, with D perhaps TRBD1 (6 bases). Per germline, CDR1 SGHTA and CDR2 FQGTGA. This CDR3 spans 14 amino acids. V lost 6 bases to trimming and J lost 5 bases, with 17 bases between them.

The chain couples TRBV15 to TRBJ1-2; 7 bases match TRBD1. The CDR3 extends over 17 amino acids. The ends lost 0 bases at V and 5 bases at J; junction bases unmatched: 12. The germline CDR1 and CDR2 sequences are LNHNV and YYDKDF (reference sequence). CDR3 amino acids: CATSREQGNRGNYGYTF. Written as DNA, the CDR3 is TGTGCCACCAGCAGAGAGCAAGGGAACAGGGGAAATTATGGCTACACCTTC.

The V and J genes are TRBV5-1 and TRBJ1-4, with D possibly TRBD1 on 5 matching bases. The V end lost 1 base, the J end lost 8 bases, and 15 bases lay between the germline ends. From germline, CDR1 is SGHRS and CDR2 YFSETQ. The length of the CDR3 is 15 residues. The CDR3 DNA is TGCGCCAGCAGCTTGCTAGGGGCGGATGGAGAAAAACTGTTTTTT. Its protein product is CASSLLGADGEKLFF.